This paragraph covers one T cell receptor (beta chain) sequence. This record comes from a study of T cell responses to AZD1222 COVID-19 vaccine. Germline assignment: CDR1 SGDLS and CDR2 YYNGEE. V dropped 2 bases and J dropped 2; count of bases not matched to a gene: 2. The CDR3 totals 15 residues. TCRdb keeps only in-frame clones here, not all; method: immunoSEQ multiplex PCR. This sample yields approximately 160,000 clones, of which 85% to 95% are seen a single time; 0.7% to 0.9% belongs to the top ten. J is TRBJ2-1 and V is TRBV9; 9 bases match TRBD1. Here the sequenced sample was peripheral blood, taken on day 0 of AZD1222 vaccination. This clonotype was obtained from an adult in good health. The CDR3 DNA reads as TGTGCCAGCAGCGTCACAGGGGGCGCCTACAATGAGCAGTTCTTC. Encoded protein: CASSVTGGAYNEQFF.